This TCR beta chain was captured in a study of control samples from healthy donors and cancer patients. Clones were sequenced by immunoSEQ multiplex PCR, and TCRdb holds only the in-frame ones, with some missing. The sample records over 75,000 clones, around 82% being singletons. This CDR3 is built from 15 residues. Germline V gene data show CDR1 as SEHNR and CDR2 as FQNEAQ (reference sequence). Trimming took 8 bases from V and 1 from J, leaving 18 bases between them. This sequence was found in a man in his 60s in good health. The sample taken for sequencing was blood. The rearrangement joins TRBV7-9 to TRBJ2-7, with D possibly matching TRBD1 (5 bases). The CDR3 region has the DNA TGTGCCAGCGCTCCCTACAGGATAGGGTCCTACGAGCAGTACTTC. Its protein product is CASAPYRIGSYEQYF. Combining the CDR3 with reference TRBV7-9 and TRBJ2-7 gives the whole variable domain DTGVSQNPRHKITKRGQNVTFRCDPISEHNRLYWYRQTLGQGPEFLTYFQNEAQLEKSRLLSDRFSAERPKGSFSTLEIQRTEQGDSAMYLCASAPYRIGSYEQYFGPGTRLTVT.